The clone carrying this T cell receptor (beta chain) was seen only a few times. The data were obtained in a study of T cells in Graves' hyperthyroidism and ophthalmopathy. Per the germline V gene, CDR1 is MNHEY and CDR2 is SMNVEV (reference sequence). The CDR3 extends over 15 amino acids. V trimming: 6 bases; J trimming: 7 bases; junction bases outside the gene matches: 7. Regions amplified from RNA transcripts were the TCR beta CDR3 regions. The HTBI primer set drove a first-round RT-PCR of the TCR CDR3. TCRdb ran MiXCR on the multiplex PCR reads and lists one entry per CDR3 protein. The data show about 640,000 distinct CDR3 sequences, with about 20% seen just once and around a third held by the top ten. For the diagnoses, clinical symptoms, serum thyroxine and TRAb, thyroid ultrasound and orbital computed tomography were used.

The clonotype comes from a man aged 30 to 45 with Graves' ophthalmopathy. V gene TRBV27 combines with J gene TRBJ1-5; TRBD1 matches at 12 bases. The source material was blood. The CDR3 bases are TGTGCCAGCAGGCCGGGACAGGGGGCTGTGCAGCCCCAGCATTTT. Translating it yields CASRPGQGAVQPQHF.